The 21 T cell receptor beta chains below come from one sample, sequenced in a study of Ad26.COV2.S vaccination and SARS-CoV-2 variants. TCRdb keeps only in-frame clones here, not all; method: immunoSEQ multiplex PCR. This table holds 400,000 or so clones, 88% found once. Treatment indicated: roughly 19 received Ad26.COV2.S at low or high dose, single or two shots; several received placebo; per-sample allocation not given. Day 63 after the first vaccine or placebo injection was the time point for sampling. Source: peripheral blood, taken in a trial of Ad26.COV2.S vaccine versus placebo. The receptor set was obtained from a person aged 18-65 years who received the Ad26.COV2.S COVID-19 vaccine or a placebo.

This chain links TRBV14 with TRBJ1-3; D remains ambiguous. This CDR3 comprises 14 residues. The ends were cut back, 4 bases at V and 4 bases at J, with 11 bases in the middle. CDR1 and CDR2 (germline): SGHDN, FVKESK. This CDR3 is CASSRLQYGNTIYF. DNA of the CDR3: TGTGCCAGCAGCCGCCTCCAATACGGAAACACCATATATTTT.

This clone has just a few counts. The chain joins TRBV27 to TRBJ1-2; 7 positions agree with TRBD1. V trimming: 6 bases; J trimming: 6 bases; junction bases outside the gene matches: 7. CDR1 and CDR2 from the germline V gene are MNHEY and SMNVEV (reference sequence). The length of the CDR3 is 13 residues. CDR3 in amino acids: CASRPGTVNGYTF. The CDR3 DNA reads TGTGCCAGCAGACCCGGGACAGTGAATGGCTACACCTTC.

This rearrangement joins TRBV7-8 to TRBJ1-1; a possible D gene is TRBD1 (6 bases). Germline V gene lookup returns CDR1 SGHVS and CDR2 FQNEAQ. The CDR3 runs to 14 residues. Trimming shortened V by 5 bases and J by 7 bases, and 17 bases separated the two germline ends. The CDR3 loop reads CASSPTGDSHEAFF. As DNA, the CDR3 is TGTGCCAGCAGCCCGACAGGCGACTCACATGAAGCTTTCTTT.

V usage is TRBV11-3 and J usage is TRBJ2-1; D ambiguous. Germline CDR1 SGHNT, CDR2 YENEEA. V dropped 4 bases and J dropped 7 bases, with 8 bases sitting between them. The CDR3 has 12 amino acids. CDR3 DNA: TGTGCCAGCAGCTCCGGGCCTAATGAGCAGTTCTTC. Translation gives CASSSGPNEQFF.

Here the CDR3 DNA reads TGTGCCAGCAGTTACTCGAGTCAGGGGACCTATGGCTACACCTTC. It yields the protein CASSYSSQGTYGYTF. The rearrangement uses TRBV6-5 and TRBJ1-2, with D maybe TRBD1 (6 bases). This CDR3 has 15 amino acids. Trimming took 0 bases from V and 4 from J, leaving 12 bases between them. Germline loops: CDR1 MNHEY, CDR2 SVGAGI.

The chain links TRBV4-1 to TRBJ2-1, with a tentative D call TRBD1 (6 bases). V was cut by 4 bases and J by 7 bases, with 14 bases left in between. This CDR3 region has 14 residues. In germline, CDR1 is MGHRA, CDR2 YSYEKL. CDR3 residues: CASSLRGPGNEQFF. In DNA, the CDR3 is TGCGCCAGCAGCCTCAGGGGACCGGGAAATGAGCAGTTCTTC.

The chain combines TRBV15 with TRBJ2-3, with TRBD2 matching 9 bases. The V and J ends lost 5 bases and 1 base, in that order; junction bases with no gene match: 4. The CDR3 extends over 15 amino acids. CDR1 LNHNV and CDR2 YYDKDF come from the germline V gene (reference sequence). The CDR3, as DNA: TGTGCCACCAGCTCGAAGCGGGGGGGCACAGATACGCAGTATTTT. Translated, it gives CATSSKRGGTDTQYF.

This clone was recorded once. The chain couples TRBV6-4 to TRBJ1-2; tentatively, D is TRBD1 (6 bases). V lost 9 bases to trimming and J lost 4 bases, with 18 bases between them. CDR1 and CDR2 (germline): MRHNA, SNTAGT. The CDR3 loop spans 14 amino acids. The CDR3, as DNA: TGTGCCAGTCTCCCACCGGGACACTTCTATGGCTACACCTTC. This sequence encodes CASLPPGHFYGYTF.

This chain uses TRBV2 with TRBJ2-1, with D tentatively TRBD1 (6 bases). The germline V gene has CDR1 SNHLY and CDR2 FYNNEI. The CDR3 consists of 12 residues. Trimming removed 4 bases from V and 5 bases from J, with 6 bases in between. The DNA for the CDR3 is TGTGCCAGCAGTGGACAGGACAATGAGCAGTTCTTC. This translates into CASSGQDNEQFF.

This sequence joins TRBV7-9 and TRBJ2-3, with no clear D. Trimming stripped 4 bases from V and 5 bases from J, with 4 bases between. CDR1 and CDR2 from the germline V gene are SEHNR and FQNEAQ (reference sequence). CDR3 size: 11 residues. CDR3 residues: CASSYQDTQYF. In nucleotides, the CDR3 is TGTGCCAGCAGCTACCAAGATACGCAGTATTTT.

The chain employs TRBV13 and TRBJ1-2; TRBD1 aligns across 7 bases. CDR1 is PRHDT, CDR2 FYEKMQ, per germline (reference sequence). V trimming: 5 bases; J trimming: 7 bases; junction bases outside the gene matches: 13. The CDR3 has 15 residues. The CDR3 protein is CASSTSRQGWGGYTF. CDR3 DNA: TGTGCCAGCAGCACAAGCCGACAGGGTTGGGGTGGCTACACCTTC.

The chain links TRBV7-9 to TRBJ1-3; D not certain. CDR1 SEHNR and CDR2 FQNEAQ come from the germline V gene (reference sequence). V was pared by 5 bases and J by 8 bases, with 19 bases between. The CDR3 extends over 15 amino acids. CDR3 sequence (DNA): TGTGCCAGCAGCGCGACGACACCAAGTAAGGACACCATATATTTT. It encodes CASSATTPSKDTIYF.

The chain has TRBV10-1 and TRBJ2-2; no definite D call. Germline-derived CDR1 and CDR2 are WNHNN and SYGVQD (reference sequence). V dropped 10 bases and J dropped 4 bases, with 13 bases sitting between them. The CDR3 sequence is 13 residues long. CDR3 DNA sequence: TGCGCCACCGACCCGCTGGGCACCGGGGAGCTGTTTTTT. It yields the protein CATDPLGTGELFF.

Comment on this clone: Other DNA sequences in the sample encode the same CDR3. The chain uses TRBV12-3 or TRBV12-4 and TRBJ1-1; D is unresolved. V was clipped by 6 bases and J by 0 bases, with 8 bases between them. The CDR3 totals 13 residues. DNA of the CDR3: TGTGCCAGCAGCCTTGGCATGAACACTGAAGCTTTCTTT. Translation gives CASSLGMNTEAFF.

The rearrangement uses TRBV6-2 or TRBV6-3 and TRBJ1-2, with D possibly TRBD1 on 6 matching bases. Trimming cost V 6 bases and J 5 bases, with 13 bases left between them. This CDR3 has 13 amino acids. Germline CDR1 and CDR2: MNHEY and SVGEGT. The CDR3 DNA follows: TGTGCCAGCAGCCCCGACAGGAGATATGGCTACACCTTC. Translating it yields CASSPDRRYGYTF.

The rearrangement uses TRBV6-5 and TRBJ1-2; tentative D call: TRBD1 (6 bases). Germline V lookup: CDR1 MNHEY, CDR2 SVGAGI. V was pared by 6 bases and J by 4 bases, with 12 bases between. This CDR3 is 13 amino acids long. The CDR3 region has the DNA TGTGCCAGCAGGCCCGGGACAAGCTATGGCTACACCTTC. This codes for CASRPGTSYGYTF.

The CDR3 DNA reads TGTGCCAGCTCACCATCTCGGAGCACCGGGGAGCTGTTTTTT. Protein product: CASSPSRSTGELFF. The V gene is TRBV18, the J gene TRBJ2-2; unclear D gene. The V gene's germline CDR1 is KGHSH and CDR2 LQKENI. The V and J ends lost 2 bases and 4 bases respectively, with 8 bases between them. This CDR3 has 14 residues.

The chain employs TRBV9 and TRBJ1-2, with 12 bases that match TRBD1. With 4 bases clipped from V and 11 bases from J, the junction kept 9 bases outside the gene matches. The CDR3 is 14 residues long. CDR1 SGDLS and CDR2 YYNGEE come from the germline V gene. The CDR3 DNA reads TGTGCCAGCAGCCTGGGGGGACAGGGGGCGCGGTACACCTTC. This codes for CASSLGGQGARYTF.

This chain joins TRBV5-1 and TRBJ1-5; perhaps TRBD1 as D (6 bases). The CDR3 consists of 14 residues. V gave up 0 bases and J gave up 3 bases, with 7 bases separating them. Germline loops: CDR1 SGHRS, CDR2 YFSETQ. CDR3 sequence (DNA): TGCGCCAGCAGCTTGGGACAGGCCAATCAGCCCCAGCATTTT. Translated, it gives CASSLGQANQPQHF.

The chain combines TRBV7-9 with TRBJ2-5, with a possible D match to TRBD1 (5 bases). Between the trimmed V and J ends, which lost 1 base and 3 bases, there was a span of 6 bases. The CDR3 runs 13 residues. The V gene's germline CDR1 is SEHNR and CDR2 FQNEAQ (reference sequence). CDR3 sequence reads: CASSLVQEETQYF. The CDR3 region has the DNA TGTGCCAGCAGCTTAGTACAGGAAGAGACCCAGTACTTC.

The J gene is TRBJ1-2, the V gene TRBV19; D gene ambiguous. CDR1 and CDR2 (germline): LNHDA, SQIVND (reference sequence). V lost 3 bases and J 3 bases, leaving 8 bases between the germline ends. The CDR3 runs 13 residues. CDR3 region: CASSITQYYGYTF. In nucleotides, the CDR3 is TGTGCCAGTAGTATCACGCAGTACTATGGCTACACCTTC.